These 2 T cell receptor beta chains were all obtained from the same sample, sequenced in a study of T cells in Graves' hyperthyroidism and ophthalmopathy. TCR beta CDR3 regions were amplified from RNA transcripts. Initially, a first-round RT-PCR of the TCR CDR3 employed the HTBI primer set. TCRdb recomputed calls from the multiplex PCR reads with MiXCR, one row per CDR3 protein. This sample yields 450,000 to 600,000 distinct CDR3 sequences, of which around 13% are seen a single time; 14% belongs to the top ten. Sequencing was done on a sample of blood. All receptors come from a woman between 40 and 50 years old with Graves' hyperthyroidism.

This clonotype was seen at least ten times. The chain recombines TRBV7-9 with TRBJ1-2, with unresolved D. The CDR3 is 14 amino acids. CDR1 and CDR2 from the germline V gene are SEHNR and FQNEAQ (reference sequence). Trimming cost V 1 base and J 1 base, with 7 bases left between them. This chain's CDR3 is CASSLVPHNYGYTF. CDR3 DNA: TGTGCCAGCAGCTTAGTCCCCCATAACTATGGCTACACCTTC.

This clonotype was seen ten or more times. Compared with germline, one end of the junction differs, possibly owing to a read error. This chain connects TRBV12-3 or TRBV12-4 to TRBJ2-3; 8 nucleotides match TRBD2. The CDR3 has 15 residues. CDR3 protein: CANSFTSGGTDTQYF. CDR3 DNA sequence: TGTGCCAACAGTTTTACTAGCGGAGGCACAGATACGCAGTATTTT.